The sample holds many counts of the clone carrying this T cell receptor (beta chain). Its specificity is unknown. The CDR3 totals 15 residues. V was pared by 4 bases and J by 7 bases, with 10 bases of the junction left unmatched. Germline V gene sequence: CDR1 SGHKS, CDR2 YYEKEE (reference sequence). This specimen comes from a study of regulatory T cells in long-lasting Graves disease. About the study: Duration of antithyroid drug therapy among newly diagnosed Graves' patients was under 3 months.

In building TCR beta libraries, iRepertoire HTBI primers were used together with Arm-PCR of CDR3 regions. TCRdb used MiXCR to reprocess the multiplex PCR reads, holding one entry per CDR3 protein. Of 250,000 or so distinct CDR3 sequences in the sample, around 19% are singletons; the top ten hold around 13%. Study-level findings and limits: It was in persistent disease that TRBV28, TRBJ1-2 and TRBJ2-5 were favored.

Time point meaning: newly diagnosed GD, antithyroid drugs for less than 3 months. There was RNA extracted from PBMCs, and the TCR library was made from it. The same specimen was also included in a second study, on T cells in Graves' hyperthyroidism and ophthalmopathy. Turning to that study: The model forecast ophthalmopathy, anticipating it by a median around 6.9 months before onset.

The chain uses TRBV5-5 and TRBJ1-4; 7 nucleotides match TRBD1. Specimen: peripheral blood mononuclear cells (PBMCs), collected at new diagnosis, from a patient treated with antithyroid drugs. The sequence derives from a woman in her 30s with Graves disease. The CDR3: CASSPTGVGGEKLFF. The CDR3 coding sequence is TGTGCCAGCAGCCCAACAGGGGTTGGGGGTGAAAAACTGTTTTTT.